A selection of T cell receptor beta chains follows, all from one sample in a study of blood T cell repertoires in COVID-19. Measured with immunoSEQ multiplex PCR; TCRdb has only the in-frame clones, and not every one. The repertoire consists of approximately 300,000 clones, with around 87% occurring once and the leading ten covering approximately 5%. Sequencing was carried out using PBMCs or T cells enriched from blood (not recorded which). All receptors come from a woman aged 30 to 39 who had recovered from COVID-19. Each CDR3 is given with its conserved first and last residue. The order of the fields is D gene, clone size, J gene, V gene, CDR3 protein, CDR3 DNA. A D gene is named only where the DNA matches it firmly. Clone sizes are given selectively: once, few, many, or a class where the clone is expanded.

>NA|NA|TRBJ2-5|TRBV5-6
CASSLVGEETQYF
TGTGCCAGCAGCTTGGTCGGGGAAGAGACCCAGTACTTC
>NA|NA|TRBJ1-2|TRBV18
CASSPNLKERFRGKGYTF
TGTGCCAGCTCACCCAACCTCAAAGAACGCTTCAGGGGAAAGGGCTACACCTTC
>NA|few|TRBJ1-2|TRBV6-5
CASSYSDSYGYTF
TGTGCCAGCAGTTACTCAGACAGCTATGGCTACACCTTC
>TRBD1|few|TRBJ2-3|TRBV2
CASSLQGTDTQYF
TGTGCCAGCAGTCTACAGGGGACAGATACGCAGTATTTT
>TRBD1|NA|TRBJ2-4|TRBV7-2
CASSLGTGQGMGSIRYF
TGTGCCAGCAGCTTAGGAACAGGACAGGGCATGGGTTCGATCCGGTACTTC
>NA|NA|TRBJ1-6|TRBV3-1/TRBV3-2
CASSQGQDNSPLHF
TGTGCCAGCAGCCAAGGACAGGATAATTCACCCCTCCACTTT
>TRBD1|NA|TRBJ1-1|TRBV5-1
CASAWDRPNTEAFF
TGCGCCAGCGCATGGGACAGGCCGAACACTGAAGCTTTCTTT
>NA|few|TRBJ1-1|TRBV5-1
CASSSTSGNTEAFF
TGCGCCAGCAGCTCCACCTCGGGGAACACTGAAGCTTTCTTT
>NA|NA|TRBJ2-3|TRBV9
CASSANSGGTDTQYF
TGTGCCAGCAGCGCGAATAGCGGAGGCACAGATACGCAGTATTTT
>NA|NA|TRBJ1-5|TRBV2
CASSFAEGLCQPQHF
TGTGCCAGCAGTTTTGCGGAGGGATTGTGTCAGCCCCAGCATTTT
>NA|NA|TRBJ2-7|TRBV3-1/TRBV3-2
CASSQELLPYEQYF
TGTGCCAGCAGCCAAGAGCTCCTACCCTACGAGCAGTACTTC